The present TCR beta chain was sequenced within a study of blood T cells in healthy people across ages. This CDR3 has 14 amino acids. The germline V and J ends were trimmed by 8 bases and 0 bases, with 11 bases remaining between them. From germline, CDR1 is LGHDT and CDR2 YNNKEL (reference sequence). Study-wide results and caveats: Roughly linear declines in TCR beta diversity per million T cells occurred with age.

Together with a sample-barcoded 5' primer, a J-beta primer mix was included in a second PCR lasting about 6 to 11 cycles. TCRdb itself ran the 5' RACE reads through MiXCR, one entry per CDR3 protein. Among 800,000 to 1,300,000 distinct CDR3 sequences listed, 20% to 25% were seen once. A minimum of 5.5 micrograms of total RNA was extracted per sample. This clonotype was detected a few times. Its antigen is not identified. These same records also appear under a second study, on T cells of mothers and their children. That source notes: Healthy Caucasian mothers, three in number, and their six children were the donors.

Sample: blood. This receptor was taken from a girl aged 2 to 10 in good health. This chain joins TRBV3-1 and TRBJ2-1; maybe TRBD2 (6 bases). The CDR3 loop reads CASVAGSSYNEQFF. The CDR3 nucleotides are TGTGCCAGCGTGGCGGGAAGCTCCTACAATGAGCAGTTCTTC.